The present T cell receptor beta chain was sequenced within a study of T cell clones after liver transplantation. Study-level background: Subjects received no induction therapy and standard immunosuppression until randomization at 12-24 months post-transplant. Patients counted as tolerant after at least one year off all immunosuppression, enzymes not exceeding twice normal.

Using immunoSEQ multiplex PCR, the repertoire was profiled, and TCRdb retains in-frame clones only, with some absent. The sample holds some 57,000 clones, 60% to 80% seen once. The CDR3 has 15 residues. Germline-derived CDR1 and CDR2 are MNHNS and SASEGT. Trimming took 6 bases from V and 8 from J; bases not matched to a gene: 12. Whole-study results and caveats: In a couple of subjects, few donor cells limited the measurable donor-reactive repertoire.

Remarks on this clone: No antigen is known for it.

The clonotype comes from a human patient who received a liver transplant. Some T cells may be transferred from the graft donor. The material was CD4+ T cells from blood, obtained at the 22-month timepoint. The rearrangement joins TRBV6-1 to TRBJ2-1; 8 bases line up with TRBD1. CDR3 protein: CASSLPDRVKHEQFF. The CDR3 DNA sequence: TGTGCCAGCAGCCTACCGGACAGGGTAAAGCATGAGCAGTTCTTC.